This T cell receptor (beta chain) was observed in a study of CD8+ T cells in alopecia areata. This clone has at least ten counts. The treatment denotes: oral pan-JAK inhibitor, 5-10 mg twice daily. Sampling of alopecia areata patients yielded lesional scalp punch biopsies as well as peripheral blood. Germline loops: CDR1 ENHRY, CDR2 SYGVKD. There are 14 residues in the CDR3. V dropped 10 bases and J dropped 2; count of bases not matched to a gene: 9. Extraction and reverse transcription of RNA yielded cDNA as the sequencing template. Sequenced by immunoSEQ multiplex PCR; TCRdb stores in-frame clones only, minus some. This sample has around 290,000 clones, with roughly 60% found just once.

V is TRBV10-3 and J is TRBJ2-7; 9 bases fit TRBD2. The sequencing used CD4+ T cells sorted from blood, collected at week 24, from a patient treated with tofacitinib. This receptor was obtained from a human donor with alopecia areata. This CDR3 reads CATRGGGGTYEQYF. CDR3 sequence (DNA): TGTGCCACCCGTGGCGGGGGGGGTACCTACGAGCAGTACTTC.